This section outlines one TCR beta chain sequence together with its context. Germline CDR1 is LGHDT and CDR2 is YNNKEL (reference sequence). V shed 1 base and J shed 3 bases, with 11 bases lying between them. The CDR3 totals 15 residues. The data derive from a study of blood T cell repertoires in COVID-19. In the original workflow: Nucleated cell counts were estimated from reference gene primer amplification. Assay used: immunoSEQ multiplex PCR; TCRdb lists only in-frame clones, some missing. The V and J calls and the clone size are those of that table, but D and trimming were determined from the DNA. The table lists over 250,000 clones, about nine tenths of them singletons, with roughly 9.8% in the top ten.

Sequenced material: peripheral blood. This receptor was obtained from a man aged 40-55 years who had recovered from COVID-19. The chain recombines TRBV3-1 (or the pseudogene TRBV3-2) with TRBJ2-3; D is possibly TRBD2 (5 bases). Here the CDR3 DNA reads TGTGCCAGCAGCCAAGGGGCCGGGGTTACAGATACGCAGTATTTT. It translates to CASSQGAGVTDTQYF.